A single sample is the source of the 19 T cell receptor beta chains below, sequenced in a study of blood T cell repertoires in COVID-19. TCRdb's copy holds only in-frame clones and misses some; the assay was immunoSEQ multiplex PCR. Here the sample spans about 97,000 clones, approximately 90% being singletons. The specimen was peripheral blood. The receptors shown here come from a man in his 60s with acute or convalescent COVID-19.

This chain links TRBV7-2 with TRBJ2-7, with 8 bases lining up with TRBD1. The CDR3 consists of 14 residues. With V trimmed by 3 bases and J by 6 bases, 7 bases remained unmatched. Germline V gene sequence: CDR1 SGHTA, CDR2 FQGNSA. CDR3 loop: CASSFTLQGGEQYF. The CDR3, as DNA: TGTGCCAGCAGCTTCACCTTACAGGGGGGCGAGCAGTACTTC.

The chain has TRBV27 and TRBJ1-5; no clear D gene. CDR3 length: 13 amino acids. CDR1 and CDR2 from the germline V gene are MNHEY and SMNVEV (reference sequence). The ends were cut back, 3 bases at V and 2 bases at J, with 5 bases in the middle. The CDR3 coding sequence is TGTGCCAGCAGTTTCCAGGGCAATCAGCCCCAGCATTTT. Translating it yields CASSFQGNQPQHF.

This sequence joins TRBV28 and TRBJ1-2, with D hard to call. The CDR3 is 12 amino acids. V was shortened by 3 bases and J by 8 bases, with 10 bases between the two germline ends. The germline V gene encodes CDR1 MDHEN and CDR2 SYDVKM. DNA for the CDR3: TGTGCCAGCAGTTTGACGTCGAGGGGCTACACCTTC. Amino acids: CASSLTSRGYTF.

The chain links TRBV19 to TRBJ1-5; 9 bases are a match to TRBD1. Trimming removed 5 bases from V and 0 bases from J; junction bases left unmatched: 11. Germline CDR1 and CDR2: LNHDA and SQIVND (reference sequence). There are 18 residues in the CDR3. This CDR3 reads CASSARDRVSNSNQPQHF. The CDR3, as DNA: TGTGCCAGTAGTGCCCGGGACAGGGTCAGCAATAGCAATCAGCCCCAGCATTTT.

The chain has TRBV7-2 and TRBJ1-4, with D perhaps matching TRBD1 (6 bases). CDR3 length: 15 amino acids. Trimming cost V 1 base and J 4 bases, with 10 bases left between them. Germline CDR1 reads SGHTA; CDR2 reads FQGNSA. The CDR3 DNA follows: TGTGCCAGCAGCTTAGGGACAGACCTTAATGAAAAACTGTTTTTT. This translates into CASSLGTDLNEKLFF.

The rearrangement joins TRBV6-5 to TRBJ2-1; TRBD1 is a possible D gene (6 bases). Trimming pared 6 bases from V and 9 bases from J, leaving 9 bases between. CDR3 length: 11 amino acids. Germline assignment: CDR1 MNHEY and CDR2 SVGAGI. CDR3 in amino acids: CASRGAGEQFF. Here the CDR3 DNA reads TGTGCCAGCAGGGGGGCCGGTGAGCAGTTCTTC.

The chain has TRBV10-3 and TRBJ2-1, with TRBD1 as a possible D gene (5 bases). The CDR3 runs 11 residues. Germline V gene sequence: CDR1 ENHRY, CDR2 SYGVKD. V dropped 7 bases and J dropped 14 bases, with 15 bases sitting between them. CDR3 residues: CAITNRKGKFF. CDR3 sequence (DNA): TGTGCCATCACTAACAGGAAGGGTAAGTTCTTC.

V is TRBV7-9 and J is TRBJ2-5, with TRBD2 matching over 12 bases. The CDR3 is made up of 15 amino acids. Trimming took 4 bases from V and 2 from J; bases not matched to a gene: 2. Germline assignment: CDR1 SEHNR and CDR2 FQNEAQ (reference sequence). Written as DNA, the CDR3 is TGTGCCAGCAGCTACCTAGCGGGGGGGCAAGAGACCCAGTACTTC. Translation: CASSYLAGGQETQYF.

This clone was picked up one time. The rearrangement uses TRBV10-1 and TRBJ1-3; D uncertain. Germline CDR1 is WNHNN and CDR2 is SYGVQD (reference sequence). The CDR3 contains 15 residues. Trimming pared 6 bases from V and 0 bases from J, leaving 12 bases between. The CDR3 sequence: CASSRRYRSGNTIYF. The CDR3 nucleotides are TGCGCCAGCAGCAGAAGATACCGCTCTGGAAACACCATATATTTT.

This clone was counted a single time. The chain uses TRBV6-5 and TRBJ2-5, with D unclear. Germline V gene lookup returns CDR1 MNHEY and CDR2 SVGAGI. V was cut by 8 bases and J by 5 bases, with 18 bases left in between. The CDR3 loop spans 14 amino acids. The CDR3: CASGVDTGGETQYF. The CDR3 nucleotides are TGTGCCAGCGGAGTTGATACGGGTGGGGAGACCCAGTACTTC.

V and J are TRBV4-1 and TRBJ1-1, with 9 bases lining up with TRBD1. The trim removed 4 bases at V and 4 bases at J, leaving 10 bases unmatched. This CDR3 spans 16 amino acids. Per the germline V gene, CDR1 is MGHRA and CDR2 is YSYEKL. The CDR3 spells CASSRFIGQGSTEAFF. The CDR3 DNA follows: TGCGCCAGCAGCCGCTTCATCGGACAGGGGAGCACTGAAGCTTTCTTT.

CDR3 amino acids: CSASAGISYEQYF. CDR3 bases: TGCAGTGCTAGTGCGGGTATCTCGTACGAGCAGTACTTC. The chain carries TRBV20-1 and TRBJ2-7, with D possibly matching TRBD2 (5 bases). Trimming stripped 3 bases from V and 4 bases from J, with 13 bases between. The CDR3 loop spans 13 amino acids. Germline V gene data show CDR1 as DFQATT and CDR2 as SNEGSKA (reference sequence).

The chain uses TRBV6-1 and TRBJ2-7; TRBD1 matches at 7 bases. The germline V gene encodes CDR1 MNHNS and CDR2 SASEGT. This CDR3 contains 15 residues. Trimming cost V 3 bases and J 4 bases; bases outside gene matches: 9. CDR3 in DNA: TGTGCCAGCAGTGATCCGGACAGGTCGATTTACGAGCAGTACGTC. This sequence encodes CASSDPDRSIYEQYV.

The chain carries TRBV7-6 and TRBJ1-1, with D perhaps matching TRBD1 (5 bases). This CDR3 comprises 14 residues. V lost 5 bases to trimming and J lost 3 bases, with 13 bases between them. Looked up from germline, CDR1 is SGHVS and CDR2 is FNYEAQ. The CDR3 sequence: CASSIPGTDTEAFF. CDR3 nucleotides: TGTGCCAGCAGCATCCCCGGGACTGACACTGAAGCTTTCTTT.

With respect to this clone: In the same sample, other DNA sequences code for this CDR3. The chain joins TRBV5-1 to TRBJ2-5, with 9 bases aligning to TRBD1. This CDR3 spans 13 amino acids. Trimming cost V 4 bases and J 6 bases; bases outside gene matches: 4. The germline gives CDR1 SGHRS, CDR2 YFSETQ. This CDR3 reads CASSRTGEKTQYF. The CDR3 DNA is TGCGCCAGCAGCAGGACAGGGGAGAAGACCCAGTACTTC. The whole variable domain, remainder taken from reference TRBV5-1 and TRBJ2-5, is KAGVTQTPRYLIKTRGQQVTLSCSPISGHRSVSWYQQTPGQGLQFLFEYFSETQRNKGNFPGRFSGRQFSNSRSEMNVSTLELGDSALYLCASSRTGEKTQYFGPGTRLLVL.

DNA of the CDR3: TGCGCCAGCAGCTCTCCGGGACAGGGAGTTCGGGCTGAAGCTTTCTTT. As protein: CASSSPGQGVRAEAFF. This chain links TRBV5-1 with TRBJ1-1, with 9 nucleotides matching TRBD1. The ends lost 3 bases at V and 6 bases at J; junction bases unmatched: 12. CDR3 length: 16 residues. Germline CDR1 SGHRS, CDR2 YFSETQ.

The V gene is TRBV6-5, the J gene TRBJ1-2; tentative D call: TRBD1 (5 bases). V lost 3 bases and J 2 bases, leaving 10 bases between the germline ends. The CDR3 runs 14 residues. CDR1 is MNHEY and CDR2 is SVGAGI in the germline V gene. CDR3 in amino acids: CASSYNRGNYGYTF. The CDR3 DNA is TGTGCCAGCAGTTATAACCGGGGGAACTATGGCTACACCTTC.

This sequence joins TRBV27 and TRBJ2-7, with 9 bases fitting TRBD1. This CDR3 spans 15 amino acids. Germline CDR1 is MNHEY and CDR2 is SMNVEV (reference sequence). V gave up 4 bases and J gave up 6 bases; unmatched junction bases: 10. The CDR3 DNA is TGTGCCAGCAGTTCGCTGGGACAGGGTGAGGGCGAGCAGTACTTC. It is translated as CASSSLGQGEGEQYF.

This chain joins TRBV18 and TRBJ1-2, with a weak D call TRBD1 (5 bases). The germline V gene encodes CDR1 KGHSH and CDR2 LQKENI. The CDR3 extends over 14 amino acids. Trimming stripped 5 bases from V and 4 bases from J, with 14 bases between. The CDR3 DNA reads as TGTGCCAGCTCATCGACCCAGGGTGCCTATGGCTACACCTTC. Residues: CASSSTQGAYGYTF.